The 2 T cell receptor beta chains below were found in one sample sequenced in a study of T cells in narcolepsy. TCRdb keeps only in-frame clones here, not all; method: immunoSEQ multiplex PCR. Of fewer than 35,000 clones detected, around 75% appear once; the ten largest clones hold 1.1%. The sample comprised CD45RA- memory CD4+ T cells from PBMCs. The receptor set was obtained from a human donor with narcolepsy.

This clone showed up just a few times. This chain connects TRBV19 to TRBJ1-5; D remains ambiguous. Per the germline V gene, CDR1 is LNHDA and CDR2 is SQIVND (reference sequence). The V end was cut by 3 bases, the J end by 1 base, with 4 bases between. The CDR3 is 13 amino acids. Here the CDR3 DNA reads TGTGCCAGTAGTATGAACAGCAATCAGCCCCAGCATTTT. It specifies CASSMNSNQPQHF.

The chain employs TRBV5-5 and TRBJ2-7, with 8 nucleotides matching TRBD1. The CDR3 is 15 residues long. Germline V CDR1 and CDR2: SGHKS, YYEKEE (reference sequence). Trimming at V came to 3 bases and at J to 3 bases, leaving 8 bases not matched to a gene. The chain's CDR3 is CASSSAAGGNYEQYF. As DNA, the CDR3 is TGTGCCAGCAGCTCGGCCGCAGGGGGCAACTACGAGCAGTACTTC.